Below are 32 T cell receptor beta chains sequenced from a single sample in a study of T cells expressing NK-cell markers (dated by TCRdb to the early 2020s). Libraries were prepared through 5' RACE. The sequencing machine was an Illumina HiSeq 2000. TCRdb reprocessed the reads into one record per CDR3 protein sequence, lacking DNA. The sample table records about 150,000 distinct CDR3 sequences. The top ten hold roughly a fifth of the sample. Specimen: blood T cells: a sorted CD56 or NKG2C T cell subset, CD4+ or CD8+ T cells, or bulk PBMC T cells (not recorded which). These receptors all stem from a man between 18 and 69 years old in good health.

The CDR3 region is CASSYFEAPTGELFF. The chain has TRBV6-5 and TRBJ2-2; lacking DNA, the TRBD1 call made by TCRdb goes unchecked. Germline lookup yields CDR1 MNHEY and CDR2 SVGAGI. The CDR3 is 15 residues long.

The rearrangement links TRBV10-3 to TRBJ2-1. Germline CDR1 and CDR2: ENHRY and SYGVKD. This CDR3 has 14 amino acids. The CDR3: CAISEGGSYNEQFF.

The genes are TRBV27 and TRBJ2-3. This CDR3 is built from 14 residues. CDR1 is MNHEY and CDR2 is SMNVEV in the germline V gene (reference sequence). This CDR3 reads CASSLSASVDTQYF.

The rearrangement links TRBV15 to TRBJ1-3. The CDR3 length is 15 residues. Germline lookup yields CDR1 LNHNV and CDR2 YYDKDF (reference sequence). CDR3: CATSRERSSGNTIYF.

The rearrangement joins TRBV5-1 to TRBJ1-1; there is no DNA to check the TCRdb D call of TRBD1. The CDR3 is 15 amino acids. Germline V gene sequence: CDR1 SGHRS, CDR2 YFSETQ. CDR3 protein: CASSWTGRMNTEAFF.

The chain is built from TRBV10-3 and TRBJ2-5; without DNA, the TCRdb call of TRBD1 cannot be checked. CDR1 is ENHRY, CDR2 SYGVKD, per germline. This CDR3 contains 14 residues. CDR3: CAISEGEGTETQYF.

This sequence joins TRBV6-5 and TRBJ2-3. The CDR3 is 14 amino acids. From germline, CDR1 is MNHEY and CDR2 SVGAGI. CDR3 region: CASSYPAIGDTQYF.

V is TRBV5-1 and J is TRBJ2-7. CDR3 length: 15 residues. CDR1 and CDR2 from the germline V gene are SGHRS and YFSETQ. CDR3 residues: CASRIGQGRPYEQYF.

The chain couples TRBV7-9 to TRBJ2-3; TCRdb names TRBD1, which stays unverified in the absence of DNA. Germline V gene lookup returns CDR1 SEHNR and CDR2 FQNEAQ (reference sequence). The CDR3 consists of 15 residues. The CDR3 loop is CASSLAAGGTDTQYF.

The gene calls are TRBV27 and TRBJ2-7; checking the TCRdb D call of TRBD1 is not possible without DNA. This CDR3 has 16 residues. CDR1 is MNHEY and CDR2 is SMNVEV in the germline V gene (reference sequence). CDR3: CASSPGPLTGGYEQYF.

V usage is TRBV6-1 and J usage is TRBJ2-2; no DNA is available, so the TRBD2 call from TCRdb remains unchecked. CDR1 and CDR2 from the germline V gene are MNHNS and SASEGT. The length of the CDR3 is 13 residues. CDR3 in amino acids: CASRGLGTGELFF.

The CDR3 sequence is CASSPGRSYEKLFF. V usage is TRBV4-1 and J usage is TRBJ1-4; TCRdb proposes TRBD1, but this gene call is untestable without DNA. The CDR3 totals 14 residues. Germline V gives CDR1 MGHRA, CDR2 YSYEKL.

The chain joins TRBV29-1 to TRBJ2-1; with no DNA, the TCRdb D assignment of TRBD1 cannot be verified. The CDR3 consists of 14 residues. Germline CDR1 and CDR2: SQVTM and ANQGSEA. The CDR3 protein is CSAAGTLSYNEQFF.

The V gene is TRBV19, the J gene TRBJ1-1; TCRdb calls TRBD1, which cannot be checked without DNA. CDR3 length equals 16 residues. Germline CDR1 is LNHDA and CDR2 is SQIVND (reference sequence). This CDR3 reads CASSSSELGARTEAFF.

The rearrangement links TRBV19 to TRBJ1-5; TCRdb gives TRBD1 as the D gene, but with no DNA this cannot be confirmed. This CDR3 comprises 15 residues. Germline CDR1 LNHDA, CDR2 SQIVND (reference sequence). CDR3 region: CASSITGTLNQPQHF. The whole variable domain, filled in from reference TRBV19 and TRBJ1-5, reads DGGITQSPKYLFRKEGQNVTLSCEQNLNHDAMYWYRQDPGQGLRLIYYSQIVNDFQKGDIAEGYSVSREKKESFPLTVTSAQKNPTAFYLCASSITGTLNQPQHFGDGTRLSIL.

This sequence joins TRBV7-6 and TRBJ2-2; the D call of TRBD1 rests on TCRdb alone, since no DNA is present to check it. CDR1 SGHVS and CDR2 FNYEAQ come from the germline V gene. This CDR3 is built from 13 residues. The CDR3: CASSGGSTGELFF.

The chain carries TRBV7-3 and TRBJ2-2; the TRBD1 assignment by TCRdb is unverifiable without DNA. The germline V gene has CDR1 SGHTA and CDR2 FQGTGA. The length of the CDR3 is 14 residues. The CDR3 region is CASSSRGAGGELFF.

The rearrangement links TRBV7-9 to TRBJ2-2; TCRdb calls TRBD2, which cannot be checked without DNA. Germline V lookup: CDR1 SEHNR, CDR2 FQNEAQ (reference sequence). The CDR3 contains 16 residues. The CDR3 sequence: CASSLGDRGDTGELFF.

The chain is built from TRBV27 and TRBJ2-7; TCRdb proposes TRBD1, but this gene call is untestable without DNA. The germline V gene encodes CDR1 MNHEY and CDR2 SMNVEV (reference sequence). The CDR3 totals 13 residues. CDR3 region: CASTPGQGYEQYF.

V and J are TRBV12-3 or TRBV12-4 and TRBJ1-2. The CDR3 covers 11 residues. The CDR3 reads CASIIGENWTF.

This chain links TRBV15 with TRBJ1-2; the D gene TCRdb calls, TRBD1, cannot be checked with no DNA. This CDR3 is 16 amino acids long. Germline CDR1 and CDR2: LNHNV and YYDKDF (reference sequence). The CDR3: CATSRDGPPANYGYTF.

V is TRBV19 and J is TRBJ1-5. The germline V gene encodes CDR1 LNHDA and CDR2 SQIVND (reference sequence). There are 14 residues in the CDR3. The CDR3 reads CASSPNGWEWPQHF.

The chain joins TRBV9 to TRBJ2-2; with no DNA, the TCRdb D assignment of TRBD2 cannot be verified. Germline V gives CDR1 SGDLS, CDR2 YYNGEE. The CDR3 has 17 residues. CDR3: CASSVSSGGVGTGELFF.

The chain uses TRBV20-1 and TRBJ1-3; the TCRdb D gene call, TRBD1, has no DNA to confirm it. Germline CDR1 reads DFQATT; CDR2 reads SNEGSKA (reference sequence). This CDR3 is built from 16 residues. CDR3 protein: CSARDVRGMAGNTIYF.

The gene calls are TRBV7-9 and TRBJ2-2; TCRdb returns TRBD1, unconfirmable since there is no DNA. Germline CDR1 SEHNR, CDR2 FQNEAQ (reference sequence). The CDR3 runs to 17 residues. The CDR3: CASSHSGTGVDTGELFF.

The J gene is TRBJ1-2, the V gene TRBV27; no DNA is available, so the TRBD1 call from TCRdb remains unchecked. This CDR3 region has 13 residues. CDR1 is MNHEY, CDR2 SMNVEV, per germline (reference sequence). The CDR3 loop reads CASSSRGTYGYTF.

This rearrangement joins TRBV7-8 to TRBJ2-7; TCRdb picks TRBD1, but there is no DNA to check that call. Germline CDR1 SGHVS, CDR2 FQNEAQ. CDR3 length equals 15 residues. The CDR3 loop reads CASSLPGTGGGEQYF.

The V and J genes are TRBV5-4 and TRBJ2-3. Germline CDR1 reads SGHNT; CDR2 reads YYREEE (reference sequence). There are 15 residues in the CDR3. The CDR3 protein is CASSLVVGSTDTQYF.

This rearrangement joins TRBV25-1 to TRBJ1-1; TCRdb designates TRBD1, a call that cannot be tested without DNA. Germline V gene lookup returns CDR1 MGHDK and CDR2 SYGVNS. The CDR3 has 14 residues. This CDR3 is CASGKGGSNTEAFF.

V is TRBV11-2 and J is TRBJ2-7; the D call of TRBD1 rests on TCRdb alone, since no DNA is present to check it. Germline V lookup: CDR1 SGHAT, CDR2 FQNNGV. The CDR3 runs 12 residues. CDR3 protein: CASSRGYLEQYF.

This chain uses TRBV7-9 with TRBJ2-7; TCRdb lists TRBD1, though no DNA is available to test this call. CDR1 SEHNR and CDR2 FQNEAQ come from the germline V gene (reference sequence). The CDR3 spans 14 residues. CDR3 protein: CASSGTGISYEQYF.

CDR3: CASSLDHFSYNEQFF. This chain joins TRBV5-5 and TRBJ2-1. Germline V gene data show CDR1 as SGHKS and CDR2 as YYEKEE (reference sequence). The CDR3 totals 15 residues.